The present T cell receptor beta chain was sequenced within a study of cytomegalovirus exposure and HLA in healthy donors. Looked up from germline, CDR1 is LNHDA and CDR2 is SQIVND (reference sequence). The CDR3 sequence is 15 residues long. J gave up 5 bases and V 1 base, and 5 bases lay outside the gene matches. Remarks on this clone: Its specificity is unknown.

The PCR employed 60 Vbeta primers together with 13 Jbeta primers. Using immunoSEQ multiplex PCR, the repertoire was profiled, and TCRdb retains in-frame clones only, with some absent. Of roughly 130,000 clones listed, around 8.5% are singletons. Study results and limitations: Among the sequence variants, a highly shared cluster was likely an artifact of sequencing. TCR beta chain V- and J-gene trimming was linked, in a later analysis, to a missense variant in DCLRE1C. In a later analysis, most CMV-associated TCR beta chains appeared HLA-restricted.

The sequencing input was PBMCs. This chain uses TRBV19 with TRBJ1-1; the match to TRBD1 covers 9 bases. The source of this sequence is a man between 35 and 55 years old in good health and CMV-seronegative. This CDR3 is CASSIGHRGRTEAFF. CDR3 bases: TGTGCCAGTAGTATAGGGCACAGGGGGCGAACTGAAGCTTTCTTT. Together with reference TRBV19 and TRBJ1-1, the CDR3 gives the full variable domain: DGGITQSPKYLFRKEGQNVTLSCEQNLNHDAMYWYRQDPGQGLRLIYYSQIVNDFQKGDIAEGYSVSREKKESFPLTVTSAQKNPTAFYLCASSIGHRGRTEAFFGQGTRLTVV.